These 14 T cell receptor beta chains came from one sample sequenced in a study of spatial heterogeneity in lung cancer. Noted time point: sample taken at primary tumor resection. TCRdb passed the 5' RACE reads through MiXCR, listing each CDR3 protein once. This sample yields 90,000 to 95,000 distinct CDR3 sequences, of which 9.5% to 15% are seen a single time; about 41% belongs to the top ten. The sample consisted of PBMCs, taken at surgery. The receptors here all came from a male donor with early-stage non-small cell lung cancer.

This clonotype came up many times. CDR3 in DNA: TGCAGCGTTGGGGTAGCGGGAGGGCCGGGAGATACGCAGTATTTT. Protein product: CSVGVAGGPGDTQYF. This rearrangement joins TRBV29-1 to TRBJ2-3; 11 nucleotides line up with TRBD2. Germline CDR1 and CDR2: SQVTM and ANQGSEA. CDR3 size: 15 residues. V shed 4 bases, J shed 5 bases, and the junction held 8 bases outside the gene matches.

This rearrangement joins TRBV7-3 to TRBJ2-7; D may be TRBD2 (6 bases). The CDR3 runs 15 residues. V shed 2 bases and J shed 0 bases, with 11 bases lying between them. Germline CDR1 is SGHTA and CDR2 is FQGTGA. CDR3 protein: CASSLGGESSYEQYF. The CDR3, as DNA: TGTGCCAGCAGCTTAGGAGGGGAGAGCTCCTACGAGCAGTACTTC.

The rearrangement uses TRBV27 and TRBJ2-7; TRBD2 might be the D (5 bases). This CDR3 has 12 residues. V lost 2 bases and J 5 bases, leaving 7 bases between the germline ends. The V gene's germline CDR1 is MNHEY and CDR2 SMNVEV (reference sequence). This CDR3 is CASSLNGDEQYF. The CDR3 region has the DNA TGTGCCAGCAGTTTAAACGGGGACGAGCAGTACTTC.

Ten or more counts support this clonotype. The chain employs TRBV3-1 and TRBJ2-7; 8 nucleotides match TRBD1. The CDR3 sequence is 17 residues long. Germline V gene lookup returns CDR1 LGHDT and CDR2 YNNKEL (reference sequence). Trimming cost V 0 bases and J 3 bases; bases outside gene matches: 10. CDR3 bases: TGTGCCAGCAGCCAAGATCTTCGGGGACAGGTGAGCTACGAGCAGTACTTC. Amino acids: CASSQDLRGQVSYEQYF.

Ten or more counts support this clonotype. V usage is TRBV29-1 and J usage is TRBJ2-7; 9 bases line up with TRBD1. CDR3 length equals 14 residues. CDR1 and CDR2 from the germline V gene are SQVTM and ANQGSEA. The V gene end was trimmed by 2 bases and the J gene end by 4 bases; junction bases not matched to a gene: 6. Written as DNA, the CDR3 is TGCAGCGTTGAAAAGGGACAGGGTCAGTACGAGCAGTACTTC. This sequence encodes CSVEKGQGQYEQYF.

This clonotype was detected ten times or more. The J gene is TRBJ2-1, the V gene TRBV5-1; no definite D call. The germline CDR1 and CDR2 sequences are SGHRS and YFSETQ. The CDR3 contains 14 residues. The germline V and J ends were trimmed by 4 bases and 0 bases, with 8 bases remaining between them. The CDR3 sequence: CASSASDSYNEQFF. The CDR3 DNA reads TGCGCCAGCAGCGCGTCGGACTCCTACAATGAGCAGTTCTTC.

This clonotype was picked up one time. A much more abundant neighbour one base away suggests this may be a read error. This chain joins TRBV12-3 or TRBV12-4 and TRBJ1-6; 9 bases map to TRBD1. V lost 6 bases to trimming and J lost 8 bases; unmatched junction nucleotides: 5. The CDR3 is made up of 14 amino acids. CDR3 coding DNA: TGTGCCAGCAGCCCCGGGACAGGGCATTCACCCCTCCACTTT. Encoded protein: CASSPGTGHSPLHF.

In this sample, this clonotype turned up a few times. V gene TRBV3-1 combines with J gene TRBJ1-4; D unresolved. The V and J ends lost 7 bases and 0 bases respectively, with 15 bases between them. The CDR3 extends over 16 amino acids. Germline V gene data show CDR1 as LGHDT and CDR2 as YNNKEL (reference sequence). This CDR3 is CASTKTGRSTNEKLFF. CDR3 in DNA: TGTGCCAGCACAAAGACGGGAAGATCAACTAATGAAAAACTGTTTTTT.

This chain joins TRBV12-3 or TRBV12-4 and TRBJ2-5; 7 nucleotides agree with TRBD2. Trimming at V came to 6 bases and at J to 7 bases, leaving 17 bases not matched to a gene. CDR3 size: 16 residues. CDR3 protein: CASSTSSGPYPGTQYF. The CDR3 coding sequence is TGTGCCAGCAGCACATCTAGCGGACCGTATCCAGGGACCCAGTACTTC.

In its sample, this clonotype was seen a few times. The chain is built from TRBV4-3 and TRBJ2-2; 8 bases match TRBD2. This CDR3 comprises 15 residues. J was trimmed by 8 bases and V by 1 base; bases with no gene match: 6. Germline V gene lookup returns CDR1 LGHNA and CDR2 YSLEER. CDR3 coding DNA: TGCGCCAGCAGCCAAGCACTAGCGGTGGTGGGGGAGCTGTTTTTT. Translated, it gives CASSQALAVVGELFF.

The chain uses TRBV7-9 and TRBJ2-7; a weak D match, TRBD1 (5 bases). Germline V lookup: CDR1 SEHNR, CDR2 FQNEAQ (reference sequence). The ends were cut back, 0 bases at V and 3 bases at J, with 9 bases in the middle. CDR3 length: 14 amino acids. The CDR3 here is CASSLARQGYEQYF. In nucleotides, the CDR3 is TGTGCCAGCAGCTTAGCGCGGCAGGGCTACGAGCAGTACTTC.

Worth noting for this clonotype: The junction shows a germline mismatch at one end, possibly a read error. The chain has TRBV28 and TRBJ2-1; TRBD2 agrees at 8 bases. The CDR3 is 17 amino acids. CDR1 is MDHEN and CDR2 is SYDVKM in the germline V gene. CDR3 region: CASRLLAGRGDYNEQFF. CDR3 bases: TGTGCCAGCAGGTTATTAGCGGGGAGAGGGGACTACAATGAGCAGTTCTTC.

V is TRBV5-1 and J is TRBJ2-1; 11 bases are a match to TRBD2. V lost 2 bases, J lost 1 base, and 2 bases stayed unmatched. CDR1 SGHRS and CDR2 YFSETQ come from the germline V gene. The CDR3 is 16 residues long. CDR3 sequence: CASSFGTSGSYNEQFF. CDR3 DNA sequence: TGCGCCAGCAGCTTCGGGACTAGCGGTTCCTACAATGAGCAGTTCTTC.

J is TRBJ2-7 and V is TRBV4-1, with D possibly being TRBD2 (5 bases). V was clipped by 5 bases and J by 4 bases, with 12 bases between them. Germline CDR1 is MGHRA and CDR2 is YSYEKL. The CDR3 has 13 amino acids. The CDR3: CASSSRAEYEQYF. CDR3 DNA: TGCGCCAGCAGCAGCAGAGCGGAATACGAGCAGTACTTC.